The T cell receptor (beta chain) under discussion was sequenced for a study of shared clonotypes between healthy human individuals. The V end lost 7 bases, the J end lost 3 bases, and 12 bases lay between the germline ends. The germline gives CDR1 SNHLY, CDR2 FYNNEI. There are 13 residues in the CDR3. Measured with immunoSEQ multiplex PCR; TCRdb has only the in-frame clones, and not every one. The sample contains around 1 million clones, 76% of which appear only once. This chain joins TRBV2 and TRBJ2-5; D possibly matches TRBD1 or TRBD2 (7 bases each). The receptor was derived from a man aged 18 to 35 in good health. The sample consisted of memory CD4+ T cells sorted from blood. The sample's subset: CD45RA-negative fraction. CDR3 nucleotides: TGTGCCAGCACCAGGGGGGGCGAAGAGACCCAGTACTTC. This sequence encodes CASTRGGEETQYF.